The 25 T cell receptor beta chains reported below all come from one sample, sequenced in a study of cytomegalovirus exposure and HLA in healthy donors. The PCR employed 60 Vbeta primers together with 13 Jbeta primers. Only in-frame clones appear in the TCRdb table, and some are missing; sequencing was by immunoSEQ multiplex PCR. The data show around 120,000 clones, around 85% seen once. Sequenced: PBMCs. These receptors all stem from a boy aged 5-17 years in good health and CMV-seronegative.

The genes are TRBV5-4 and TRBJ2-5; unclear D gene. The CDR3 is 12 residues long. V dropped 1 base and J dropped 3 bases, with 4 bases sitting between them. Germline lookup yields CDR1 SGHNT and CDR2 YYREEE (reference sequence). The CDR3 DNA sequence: TGTGCCAGCAGCTTGCGGGAAGAGACCCAGTACTTC. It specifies CASSLREETQYF. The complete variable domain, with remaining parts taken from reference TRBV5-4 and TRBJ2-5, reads ETGVTQSPTHLIKTRGQQVTLRCSSQSGHNTVSWYQQALGQGPQFIFQYYREEENGRGNFPPRFSGLQFPNYSSELNVNALELDDSALYLCASSLREETQYFGPGTRLLVL.

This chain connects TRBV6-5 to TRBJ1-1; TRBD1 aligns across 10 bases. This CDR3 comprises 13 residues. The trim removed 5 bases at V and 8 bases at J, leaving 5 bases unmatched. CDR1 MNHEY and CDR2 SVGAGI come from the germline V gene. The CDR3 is CASSGTGEREAFF. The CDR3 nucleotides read TGTGCCAGCAGTGGGACAGGGGAGAGGGAAGCTTTCTTT.

CDR3 nucleotide sequence: TGTGCCAGCGATCTTACAGGATTACCCTACGAGCAGTACTTC. Translated: CASDLTGLPYEQYF. This chain links TRBV2 with TRBJ2-7; D might be TRBD1 (5 bases). The CDR3 loop spans 14 amino acids. Germline V gene sequence: CDR1 SNHLY, CDR2 FYNNEI. V gave up 8 bases and J gave up 2 bases, with 16 bases separating them. Using reference TRBV2 and TRBJ2-7 for the parts outside the CDR3, the full variable domain is EPEVTQTPSHQVTQMGQEVILRCVPISNHLYFYWYRQILGQKVEFLVSFYNNEISEKSEIFDDQFSVERPDGSNFTLKIRSTKLEDSAMYFCASDLTGLPYEQYFGPGTRLTVT.

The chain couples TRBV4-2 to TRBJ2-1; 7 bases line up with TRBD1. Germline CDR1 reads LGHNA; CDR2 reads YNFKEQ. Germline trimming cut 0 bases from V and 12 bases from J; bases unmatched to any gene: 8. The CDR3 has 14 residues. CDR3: CASSQEPTGLRQFF. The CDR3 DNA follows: TGTGCCAGCAGCCAAGAGCCGACAGGGTTACGGCAGTTCTTC.

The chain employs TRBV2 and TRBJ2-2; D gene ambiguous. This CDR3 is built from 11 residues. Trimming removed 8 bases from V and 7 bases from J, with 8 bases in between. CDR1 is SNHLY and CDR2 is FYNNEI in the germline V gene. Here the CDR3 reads CASSSLGELFF. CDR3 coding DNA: TGTGCCAGCTCGTCACTCGGGGAGCTGTTTTTT.

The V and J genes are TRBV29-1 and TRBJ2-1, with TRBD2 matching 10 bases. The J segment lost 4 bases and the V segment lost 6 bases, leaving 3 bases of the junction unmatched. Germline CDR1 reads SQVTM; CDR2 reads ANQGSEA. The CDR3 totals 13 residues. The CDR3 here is CSVGTSEYNEQFF. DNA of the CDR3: TGCAGCGTGGGGACTAGCGAATACAATGAGCAGTTCTTC.

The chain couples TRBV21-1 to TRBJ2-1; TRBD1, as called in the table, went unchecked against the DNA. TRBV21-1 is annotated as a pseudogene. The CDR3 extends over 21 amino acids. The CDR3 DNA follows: TGTGCCAGCAGCGACGGTCCGGGGACAGGGAGACCCCGATCGAACCGGAATGAGCAGTTCTTC. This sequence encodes CASSDGPGTGRPRSNRNEQFF.

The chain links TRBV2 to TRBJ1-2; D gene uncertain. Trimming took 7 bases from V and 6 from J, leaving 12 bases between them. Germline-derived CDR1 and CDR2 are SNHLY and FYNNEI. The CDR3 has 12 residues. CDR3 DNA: TGTGCCAGCAAAGACTGGAAGGATGGCTACACCTTC. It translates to CASKDWKDGYTF.

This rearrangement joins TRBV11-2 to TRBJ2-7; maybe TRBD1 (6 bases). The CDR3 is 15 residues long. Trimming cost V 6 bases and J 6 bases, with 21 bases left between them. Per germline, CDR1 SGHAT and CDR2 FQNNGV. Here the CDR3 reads CASRPITGTTREQYF. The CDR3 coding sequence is TGTGCCAGCAGGCCAATTACAGGGACGACGCGCGAGCAGTACTTC.

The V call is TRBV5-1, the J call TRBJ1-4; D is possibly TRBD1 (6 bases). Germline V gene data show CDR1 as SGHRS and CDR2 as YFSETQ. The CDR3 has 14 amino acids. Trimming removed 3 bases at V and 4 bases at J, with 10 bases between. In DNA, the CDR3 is TGCGCCAGCAGCTATGGACAGCTTAATGAAAAACTGTTTTTT. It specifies CASSYGQLNEKLFF.

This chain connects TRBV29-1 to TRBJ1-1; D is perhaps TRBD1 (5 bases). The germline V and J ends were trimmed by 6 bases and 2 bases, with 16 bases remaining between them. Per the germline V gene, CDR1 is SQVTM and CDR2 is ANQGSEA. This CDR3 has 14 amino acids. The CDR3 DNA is TGCAGCGTCGCCCCCCGACAGAGTAACACTGAAGCTTTCTTT. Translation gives CSVAPRQSNTEAFF. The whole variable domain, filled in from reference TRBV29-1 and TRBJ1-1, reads SAVISQKPSRDICQRGTSLTIQCQVDSQVTMMFWYRQQPGQSLTLIATANQGSEATYESGFVIDKFPISRPNLTFSTLTVSNMSPEDSSIYLCSVAPRQSNTEAFFGQGTRLTVV.

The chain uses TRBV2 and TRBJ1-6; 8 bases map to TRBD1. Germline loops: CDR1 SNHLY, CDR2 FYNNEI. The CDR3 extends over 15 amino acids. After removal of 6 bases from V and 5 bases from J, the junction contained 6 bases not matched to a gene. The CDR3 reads CASRQGALDNSPLHF. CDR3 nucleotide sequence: TGTGCCAGCAGGCAGGGGGCTCTTGATAATTCACCCCTCCACTTT.

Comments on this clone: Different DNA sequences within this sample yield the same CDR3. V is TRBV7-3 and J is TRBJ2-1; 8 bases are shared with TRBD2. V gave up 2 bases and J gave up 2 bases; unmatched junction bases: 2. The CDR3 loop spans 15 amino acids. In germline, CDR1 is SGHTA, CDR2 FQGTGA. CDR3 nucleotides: TGTGCCAGCAGCTTACTAGCGGGCACCTACAATGAGCAGTTCTTC. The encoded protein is CASSLLAGTYNEQFF. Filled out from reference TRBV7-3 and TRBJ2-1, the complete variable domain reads GAGVSQTPSNKVTEKGKYVELRCDPISGHTALYWYRQSLGQGPEFLIYFQGTGAADDSGLPNDRFFAVRPEGSVSTLKIQRTERGDSAVYLCASSLLAGTYNEQFFGPGTRLTVL.

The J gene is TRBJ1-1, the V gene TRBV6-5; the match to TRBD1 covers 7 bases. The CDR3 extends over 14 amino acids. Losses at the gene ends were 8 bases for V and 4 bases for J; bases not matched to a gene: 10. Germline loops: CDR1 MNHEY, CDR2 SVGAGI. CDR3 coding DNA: TGTGCCAGCGTCGAGGGGGCCGGGGGCACTGAAGCTTTCTTT. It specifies CASVEGAGGTEAFF.

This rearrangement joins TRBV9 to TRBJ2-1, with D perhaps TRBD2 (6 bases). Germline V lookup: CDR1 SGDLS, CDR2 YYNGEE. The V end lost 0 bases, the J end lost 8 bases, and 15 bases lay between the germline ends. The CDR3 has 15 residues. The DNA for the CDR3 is TGTGCCAGCAGCGTAGCCGGAGCGCCGGGGGATGAGCAGTTCTTC. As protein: CASSVAGAPGDEQFF.

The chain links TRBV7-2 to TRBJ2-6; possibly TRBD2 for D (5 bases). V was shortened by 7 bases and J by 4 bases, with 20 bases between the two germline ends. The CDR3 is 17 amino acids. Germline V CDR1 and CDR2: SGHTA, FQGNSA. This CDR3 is CASMGGAGLVGANVLTF. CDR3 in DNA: TGTGCCAGCATGGGTGGAGCCGGACTCGTGGGGGCCAACGTCCTGACTTTC. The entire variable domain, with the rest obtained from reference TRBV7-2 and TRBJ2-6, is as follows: GAGVSQSPSNKVTEKGKDVELRCDPISGHTALYWYRQSLGQGLEFLIYFQGNSAPDKSGLPSDRFSAERTGGSVSTLTIQRTQQEDSAVYLCASMGGAGLVGANVLTFGAGSRLTVL.

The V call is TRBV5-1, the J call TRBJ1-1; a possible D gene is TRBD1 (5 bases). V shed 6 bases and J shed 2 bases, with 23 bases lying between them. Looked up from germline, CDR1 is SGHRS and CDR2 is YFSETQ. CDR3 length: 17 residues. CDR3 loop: CASINSPDKQENTEAFF. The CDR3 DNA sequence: TGCGCCAGCATAAACTCCCCGGATAAACAGGAAAACACTGAAGCTTTCTTT. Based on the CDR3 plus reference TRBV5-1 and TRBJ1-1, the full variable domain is KAGVTQTPRYLIKTRGQQVTLSCSPISGHRSVSWYQQTPGQGLQFLFEYFSETQRNKGNFPGRFSGRQFSNSRSEMNVSTLELGDSALYLCASINSPDKQENTEAFFGQGTRLTVV.

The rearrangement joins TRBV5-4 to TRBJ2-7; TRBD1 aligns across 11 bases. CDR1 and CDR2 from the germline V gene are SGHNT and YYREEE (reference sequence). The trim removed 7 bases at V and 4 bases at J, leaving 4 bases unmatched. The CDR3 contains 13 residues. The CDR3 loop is CASGGQGEYEQYF. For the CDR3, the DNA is TGTGCCAGCGGGGGACAGGGGGAATACGAGCAGTACTTC. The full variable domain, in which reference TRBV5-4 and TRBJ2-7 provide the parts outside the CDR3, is ETGVTQSPTHLIKTRGQQVTLRCSSQSGHNTVSWYQQALGQGPQFIFQYYREEENGRGNFPPRFSGLQFPNYSSELNVNALELDDSALYLCASGGQGEYEQYFGPGTRLTVT.

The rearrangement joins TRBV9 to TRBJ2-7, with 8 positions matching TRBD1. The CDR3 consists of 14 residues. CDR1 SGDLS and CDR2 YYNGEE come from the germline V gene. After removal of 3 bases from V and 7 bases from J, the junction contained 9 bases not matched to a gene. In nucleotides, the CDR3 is TGTGCCAGCAGCGGTGCGACAGGGGCAGGGGAGCAGTACTTC. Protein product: CASSGATGAGEQYF.

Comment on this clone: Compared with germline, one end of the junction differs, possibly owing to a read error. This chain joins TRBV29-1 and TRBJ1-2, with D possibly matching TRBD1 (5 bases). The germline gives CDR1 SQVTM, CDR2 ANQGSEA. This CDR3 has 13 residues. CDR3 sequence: CSVDSQANYGYPF. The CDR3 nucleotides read TGCAGCGTTGATTCACAGGCTAACTATGGCTACCCCTTC.

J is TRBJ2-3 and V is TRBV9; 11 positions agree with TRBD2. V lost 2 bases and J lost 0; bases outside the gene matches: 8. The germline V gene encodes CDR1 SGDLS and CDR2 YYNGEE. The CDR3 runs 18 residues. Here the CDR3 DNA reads TGTGCCAGCAGCGTTACTAGCGGGGGCCCCGGGAGCACAGATACGCAGTATTTT. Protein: CASSVTSGGPGSTDTQYF. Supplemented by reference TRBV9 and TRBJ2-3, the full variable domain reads DSGVTQTPKHLITATGQRVTLRCSPRSGDLSVYWYQQSLDQGLQFLIQYYNGEERAKGNILERFSAQQFPDLHSELNLSSLELGDSALYFCASSVTSGGPGSTDTQYFGPGTRLTVL.

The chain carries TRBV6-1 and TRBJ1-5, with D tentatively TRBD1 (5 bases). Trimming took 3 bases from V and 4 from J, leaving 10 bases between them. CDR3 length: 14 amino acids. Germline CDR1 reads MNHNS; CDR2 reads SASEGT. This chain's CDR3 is CASSDQGINQPQHF. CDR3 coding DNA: TGTGCCAGCAGTGATCAGGGTATTAATCAGCCCCAGCATTTT.

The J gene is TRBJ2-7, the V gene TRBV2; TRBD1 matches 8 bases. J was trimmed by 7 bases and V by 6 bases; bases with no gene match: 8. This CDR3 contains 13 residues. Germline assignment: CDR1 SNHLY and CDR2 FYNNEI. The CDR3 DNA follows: TGTGCCAGCAGCGAAAGACAGGGGAGTGAGCAGTACTTC. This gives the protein CASSERQGSEQYF.

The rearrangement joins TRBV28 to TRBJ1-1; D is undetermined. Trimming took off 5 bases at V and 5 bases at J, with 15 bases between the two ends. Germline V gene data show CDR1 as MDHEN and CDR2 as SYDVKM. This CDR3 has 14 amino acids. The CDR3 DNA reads TGTGCCAGCAGTGTTGGACGGCCGGGAACTGAAGCTTTCTTT. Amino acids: CASSVGRPGTEAFF.

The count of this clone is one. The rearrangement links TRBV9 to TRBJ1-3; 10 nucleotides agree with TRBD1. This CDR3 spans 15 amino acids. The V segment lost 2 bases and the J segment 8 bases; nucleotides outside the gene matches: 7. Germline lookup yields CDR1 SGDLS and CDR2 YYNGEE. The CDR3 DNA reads TGTGCCAGCAGCGTTGGAGGGGACAGGGGAGACACCATATATTTT. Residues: CASSVGGDRGDTIYF.